Here is one TCR beta chain with its context. Each participant's cohort was designated according to participant-reported clinical history. In the original workflow: Reference gene primer amplification yielded estimated nucleated cell counts. TCRdb keeps only in-frame clones here, not all; method: immunoSEQ multiplex PCR. Clonal size and the V and J genes are those of that table, whereas D and trimming came from the DNA. Counted here are around 300,000 clones, nearly 90% occurring once; the ten biggest clones make up approximately 4%. This entry comes from a study of blood T cell repertoires in COVID-19. Across the study: Samples representing acute and convalescent COVID-19 were sourced from the United States, Italy and Spain. T cells, B-cell-depleted T cells, or PBMCs supplied cDNA or gDNA.

The sample taken for sequencing was PBMCs or T cells enriched from blood (not recorded which). This TCR derives from a woman under 30 with acute COVID-19.

Here the CDR3 reads CASSLDYTGTGRHTQYF. The DNA of the CDR3 is TGCGCCAGCAGCTTGGATTATACGGGGACAGGGCGACATACGCAGTATTTT. The genes are TRBV5-1 and TRBJ2-3, with 9 positions matching TRBD1. The V gene's germline CDR1 is SGHRS and CDR2 YFSETQ. The trim removed 0 bases at V and 7 bases at J, leaving 12 bases unmatched. The CDR3 length is 17 residues.